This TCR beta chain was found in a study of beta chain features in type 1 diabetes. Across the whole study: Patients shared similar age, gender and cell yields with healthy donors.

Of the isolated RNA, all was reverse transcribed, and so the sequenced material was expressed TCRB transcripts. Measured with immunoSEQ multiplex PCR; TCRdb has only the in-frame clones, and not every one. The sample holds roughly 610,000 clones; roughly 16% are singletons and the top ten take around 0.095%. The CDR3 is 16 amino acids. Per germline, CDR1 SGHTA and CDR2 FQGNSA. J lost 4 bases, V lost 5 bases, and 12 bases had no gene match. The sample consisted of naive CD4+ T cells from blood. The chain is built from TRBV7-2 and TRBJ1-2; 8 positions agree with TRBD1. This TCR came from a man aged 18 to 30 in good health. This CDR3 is CASSPQQGTGVYGYTF. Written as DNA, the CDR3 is TGTGCCAGCAGCCCTCAGCAAGGGACAGGAGTCTATGGCTACACCTTC.